This T cell receptor (beta chain) was sequenced for a study of blood T cell repertoires in COVID-19. The sample holds one count of this clone. Per the germline V gene, CDR1 is SGHRS and CDR2 is YFSETQ. The J segment lost 5 bases and the V segment lost 7 bases, leaving 9 bases of the junction unmatched. This CDR3 comprises 14 residues. TCRdb's table, derived via immunoSEQ multiplex PCR, lists solely in-frame clones and lacks some. This sample yields about 260,000 clones, of which 86% are seen a single time; roughly 2% belongs to the top ten. Sequenced input: PBMCs or T cells enriched from blood (not recorded which). The V and J genes are TRBV5-1 and TRBJ2-7; 10 nucleotides agree with TRBD1. The sequence came from a woman aged 45-65 years who had recovered from COVID-19. Here the CDR3 reads CASSGTGVYNEQYF. The CDR3 DNA reads as TGCGCCAGCTCCGGGACAGGGGTTTATAACGAGCAGTACTTC.